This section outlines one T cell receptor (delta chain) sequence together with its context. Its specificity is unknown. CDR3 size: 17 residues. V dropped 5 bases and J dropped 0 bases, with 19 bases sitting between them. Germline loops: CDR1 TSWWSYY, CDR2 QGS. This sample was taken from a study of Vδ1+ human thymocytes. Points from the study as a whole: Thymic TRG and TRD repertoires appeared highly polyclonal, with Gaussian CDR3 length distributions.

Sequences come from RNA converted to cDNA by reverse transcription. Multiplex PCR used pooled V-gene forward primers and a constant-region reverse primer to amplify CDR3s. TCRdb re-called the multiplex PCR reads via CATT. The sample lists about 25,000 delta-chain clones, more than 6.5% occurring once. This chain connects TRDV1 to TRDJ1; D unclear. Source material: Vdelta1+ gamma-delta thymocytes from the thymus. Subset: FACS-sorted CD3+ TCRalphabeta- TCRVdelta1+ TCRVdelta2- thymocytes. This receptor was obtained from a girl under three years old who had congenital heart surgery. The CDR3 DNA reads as TGTGCTCTTGGGAATCACTCCCCCAGACGGTACACCGATAAACTCATCTTT. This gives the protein CALGNHSPRRYTDKLIF.